What follows are 28 T cell receptor beta chains derived from one specimen sequenced in a study of blood T cells in healthy people across ages. A second PCR of about 7 to 12 cycles used a sample-barcoded 5' primer and a J-beta primer mix. TCRdb re-analysed the 5' RACE reads in MiXCR, keeping a single row per CDR3 protein. The sample lists some 900,000 distinct CDR3 sequences, around 30% occurring once. Sequenced: blood. Source of these receptors: a woman at least 80 years old in good health.

This clonotype occurred a few times. The chain recombines TRBV5-6 with TRBJ2-5; D is perhaps TRBD1 or TRBD2 (6 bases each). The DNA end lines up better with TRBJ2-7; the J call may be wrong. Germline assignment: CDR1 SGHDT and CDR2 YYEEEE. The CDR3 is made up of 15 amino acids. The CDR3 DNA is TGTGCCAGCAGCTTGGCCCCCGGGGGCAGGAACGAGCAGTACTTC. Protein sequence: CASSLAPGGRNEQYF.

The table lists this clonotype with many counts. J is TRBJ2-4 and V is TRBV28; weak D call: TRBD1 (6 bases). The CDR3 loop spans 16 amino acids. Germline V gives CDR1 MDHEN, CDR2 SYDVKM. V was shortened by 2 bases and J by 0 bases, with 11 bases between the two germline ends. The CDR3 region has the DNA TGTGCCAGCAGTTTACAGGACAGCCTAGCCAAAAACATTCAGTACTTC. Translated, it gives CASSLQDSLAKNIQYF.

This sequence joins TRBV28 and TRBJ2-2, with 9 bases identical to TRBD1. Per germline, CDR1 MDHEN and CDR2 SYDVKM. V gave up 7 bases and J gave up 4 bases; unmatched junction bases: 4. The CDR3 is 14 amino acids. The DNA for the CDR3 is TGTGCCAGCATTCGGGACAGGGCCACCGGGGAGCTGTTTTTT. Its protein product is CASIRDRATGELFF.

This clonotype was picked up a small number of times. The gene calls are TRBV5-6 and TRBJ2-6; D gene ambiguous. V lost 0 bases to trimming and J lost 0 bases, with 13 bases between them. The germline gives CDR1 SGHDT, CDR2 YYEEEE. This CDR3 has 18 amino acids. CDR3 nucleotides: TGTGCCAGCAGCTTGGGGCCCCTGCCCCTCTCTGGGGCCAACGTCCTGACTTTC. This sequence encodes CASSLGPLPLSGANVLTF.

V and J are TRBV27 and TRBJ2-1; weak D call: TRBD1 (6 bases). V was pared by 1 base and J by 5 bases, with 21 bases between. Germline CDR1 and CDR2: MNHEY and SMNVEV (reference sequence). This CDR3 region has 18 residues. In DNA form, the CDR3 reads TGTGCCAGCAGTTTATTGAATTTTCACACAGGGATGGACAATGAGCAGTTCTTC. Amino acid sequence: CASSLLNFHTGMDNEQFF.

This clonotype was counted at least ten times. The V and J genes are TRBV6-1 and TRBJ2-1; TRBD1 aligns across 8 bases. The germline V gene encodes CDR1 MNHNS and CDR2 SASEGT. V shed 8 bases and J 9 bases; nucleotides not matched to a gene: 27. This CDR3 spans 19 amino acids. DNA for the CDR3: TGTGCCAGCTATACTATCGGCCAGGGGGCCCGTTTCCGAGGTGGTGAGCAGTTCTTC. Its protein product is CASYTIGQGARFRGGEQFF.

This clonotype has only a few counts. This chain uses TRBV10-3 with TRBJ1-1; D remains ambiguous. Germline assignment: CDR1 ENHRY and CDR2 SYGVKD. CDR3 length: 14 residues. Between the trimmed V and J ends, which lost 3 bases and 0 bases, there was a span of 8 bases. CDR3 sequence reads: CAISERLMNTEAFF. Here the CDR3 DNA reads TGTGCCATCAGTGAACGACTTATGAACACTGAAGCTTTCTTT.

This clonotype was seen at least ten times. This chain uses TRBV18 with TRBJ1-4; D gene uncertain. This CDR3 has 13 amino acids. V shed 4 bases and J shed 2 bases, with 5 bases lying between them. The germline V gene has CDR1 KGHSH and CDR2 LQKENI. CDR3 loop: CASSHGTNEKLFF. In nucleotides, the CDR3 is TGTGCCAGCTCACACGGGACTAATGAAAAACTGTTTTTT.

This clonotype was observed at least ten times. The chain is built from TRBV10-1 and TRBJ2-3; the D gene is possibly TRBD1 (6 bases). V shed 0 bases and J shed 5 bases, with 15 bases lying between them. The CDR3 runs to 16 residues. Germline lookup yields CDR1 WNHNN and CDR2 SYGVQD (reference sequence). Here the CDR3 DNA reads TGCGCCAGCAGTGAGTCGGGAGCGACAGGCAGAGATACGCAGTATTTT. Translation: CASSESGATGRDTQYF.

This clonotype appeared a few times. Relative to the germline gene, one junction end is altered; a read error may explain this. V and J are TRBV7-2 and TRBJ1-1; 8 bases align to TRBD1. The germline V gene encodes CDR1 SGHTA and CDR2 FQGNSA. The CDR3 is 15 residues long. DNA for the CDR3: TGTGCCAGCAGCTTTACTCAGGGGGCGAACACTGAGGCTTTCTTT. Translation gives CASSFTQGANTEAFF.

Points on this clonotype: A clone one base away is much larger, so this may be a read error. The chain is built from TRBV7-2 and TRBJ2-7; 7 positions match TRBD1. The J call is doubtful: the DNA matches TRBJ2-5 better. The CDR3 consists of 14 residues. Germline V gene lookup returns CDR1 SGHTA and CDR2 FQGNSA. The CDR3 DNA follows: TGTGCCAGCAGCCCACAGGGGATTTGGCAGACCCAGTACTTC. This translates into CASSPQGIWQTQYF.

This clonotype was picked up a small number of times. The J gene is TRBJ2-3, the V gene TRBV2; no clear D gene. Germline CDR1 SNHLY, CDR2 FYNNEI. CDR3 size: 13 residues. The V and J ends lost 1 base and 4 bases respectively, with 6 bases between them. The CDR3 reads CASSEGVPDTQYF. CDR3 coding DNA: TGTGCCAGCAGTGAAGGGGTCCCAGATACGCAGTATTTT.

V gene TRBV6-4 combines with J gene TRBJ1-2; D is undetermined. V lost 0 bases, J lost 4 bases, and 9 bases lay in between. Germline lookup yields CDR1 MRHNA and CDR2 SNTAGT. This CDR3 is 14 amino acids long. DNA for the CDR3: TGTGCCAGCAGTGACTCGCGGGGTGGCTATGGCTACACCTTC. Translation: CASSDSRGGYGYTF.

Notes on this clonotype: A much larger clone lies one base from this, so it may be a read error. This chain connects TRBV27 to TRBJ1-2; possible D gene TRBD1, 5 bases. The CDR3 runs 14 residues. From germline, CDR1 is MNHEY and CDR2 SMNVEV (reference sequence). The CDR3, as DNA: TGTGCCAGAAGTTCGCAGGGCGCCGCCTATGGCTACACCTTC. Translation: CARSSQGAAYGYTF.

V is TRBV9 and J is TRBJ2-5; TRBD2 aligns across 10 bases. The V segment lost 0 bases and the J segment 9 bases; nucleotides outside the gene matches: 11. Germline CDR1 is SGDLS and CDR2 is YYNGEE. CDR3 length: 16 residues. This chain's CDR3 is CASSVDPAGGQGAQYF. The CDR3 DNA follows: TGTGCCAGCAGCGTAGATCCAGCGGGGGGGCAGGGGGCCCAGTACTTC.

A few counts support this clonotype. A much bigger clone sits one base away, suggesting this may be a read error. The rearrangement links TRBV7-9 to TRBJ2-1, with 12 bases aligning to TRBD2. The J call could be wrong; TRBJ2-7 is a better fit for the DNA end. Germline assignment: CDR1 SEHNR and CDR2 FQNEAQ (reference sequence). The CDR3 length is 18 residues. Written as DNA, the CDR3 is TGTGCCAGCAGCCCGACTAGCGGGGGAATAGGCGCCTACAATGAGCAGTACTTC. As protein: CASSPTSGGIGAYNEQYF.

The sample holds many counts of this clonotype. The V and J genes are TRBV9 and TRBJ2-7, with a tentative D call TRBD2 (5 bases). Trimming took off 4 bases at V and 4 bases at J, with 15 bases between the two ends. The CDR3 is made up of 14 amino acids. Germline values: CDR1 SGDLS, CDR2 YYNGEE. This chain's CDR3 is CASSPRTGHYEQYF. In DNA, the CDR3 is TGTGCCAGCAGCCCCCGGACTGGCCATTACGAGCAGTACTTC.

This clonotype occurred many times. The J gene is TRBJ1-2, the V gene TRBV12-3 or TRBV12-4; 7 bases agree with TRBD1. Germline trimming cut 5 bases from V and 8 bases from J; bases unmatched to any gene: 11. This CDR3 comprises 14 residues. Here the CDR3 DNA reads TGTGCCAGCAGTCCCCAACAGGGGACCGGCGGCTACACCTTC. Its translation: CASSPQQGTGGYTF.

J is TRBJ2-3 and V is TRBV20-1; TRBD2 matches 9 bases. Germline CDR1 reads DFQATT; CDR2 reads SNEGSKA (reference sequence). The J segment lost 5 bases and the V segment lost 0 bases, leaving 12 bases of the junction unmatched. The CDR3 spans 17 residues. The CDR3 coding sequence is TGCAGTGCTAGAGATCCGGGGGCGGGGGGGCATGTAGATACGCAGTATTTT. Encoded protein: CSARDPGAGGHVDTQYF.

This clonotype occurred a few times. The gene calls are TRBV24-1 and TRBJ1-2; D gene unclear. CDR3 length: 13 residues. Germline loops: CDR1 KGHDR, CDR2 SFDVKD. V shed 4 bases and J shed 4 bases, with 9 bases lying between them. The CDR3 DNA sequence: TGTGCCACCAGTGAGGGATCCTTCTATGGCTACACCTTC. As protein: CATSEGSFYGYTF.

In its sample, this clonotype was seen a few times. This could be a read error, since a much larger clone is one nucleotide away. This chain uses TRBV5-1 with TRBJ2-1; 14 bases match TRBD2. V trimming: 4 bases; J trimming: 9 bases; junction bases outside the gene matches: 9. The CDR3 is made up of 16 amino acids. Germline lookup yields CDR1 SGHRS and CDR2 YFSETQ. The CDR3 sequence is CASSDETSGGASEQFF. The CDR3 DNA is TGCGCCAGCAGCGACGAGACTAGCGGGGGGGCAAGTGAGCAGTTCTTC.

The table lists this clonotype with many counts. This sequence joins TRBV7-2 and TRBJ2-1, with unresolved D. This CDR3 spans 16 amino acids. Looked up from germline, CDR1 is SGHTA and CDR2 is FQGNSA. V lost 1 base to trimming and J lost 1 base, with 11 bases between them. CDR3 sequence (DNA): TGTGCCAGCAGCTTAGGGCGTGGGGTGTCCTACAATGAGCAGTTCTTC. Translated, it gives CASSLGRGVSYNEQFF.

In its sample, this clonotype was seen many times. The J gene is TRBJ1-2, the V gene TRBV20-1, with a tentative D call TRBD1 (5 bases). The ends were cut back, 6 bases at V and 0 bases at J, with 14 bases in the middle. Germline CDR1 is DFQATT and CDR2 is SNEGSKA (reference sequence). This CDR3 contains 14 residues. CDR3 nucleotides: TGCAGTGCCCAGGACATGCAGTCTAACTATGGCTACACCTTC. It yields the protein CSAQDMQSNYGYTF.

About this clonotype itself: This could be a read error, since a much larger clone is one nucleotide away. V and J are TRBV20-1 and TRBJ1-4; D possibly corresponds to TRBD1 (5 bases). The CDR3 is made up of 16 amino acids. Germline V gene sequence: CDR1 DFQATT, CDR2 SNEGSKA (reference sequence). The CDR3 reads CSARIGAYGTNEKRFF. As DNA, the CDR3 is TGCAGTGCCAGAATAGGGGCATACGGAACTAATGAAAAACGGTTTTTT.

This clonotype showed up many times. V is TRBV6-5 and J is TRBJ1-6, with D possibly being TRBD1 (5 bases). V was trimmed by 9 bases and J by 5 bases, leaving 17 bases between them. There are 15 residues in the CDR3. CDR1 is MNHEY, CDR2 SVGAGI, per germline. DNA of the CDR3: TGTGCCAGTAGGGGATCTACTCTTCATAATTCACCCCTCCACTTT. Translated: CASRGSTLHNSPLHF.

At least ten counts were recorded for this clonotype. The chain is built from TRBV10-3 and TRBJ2-1; 8 bases line up with TRBD1. The CDR3 consists of 13 residues. The junction had 6 bases not matched to a gene; V was cut back by 10 bases and J by 4 bases. Germline V gene lookup returns CDR1 ENHRY and CDR2 SYGVKD. The CDR3 coding sequence is TGTGCCACCTGGACAGGGAAATACAATGAGCAGTTCTTC. This sequence encodes CATWTGKYNEQFF.

This clonotype appeared many times. The chain recombines TRBV6-2 or TRBV6-3 with TRBJ2-7, with D possibly called TRBD1 or TRBD2 (6 bases each). The CDR3 length is 14 residues. The V gene lost 2 bases and the J gene lost 7 bases, with 15 bases spanning the gap. In germline, CDR1 is MNHEY, CDR2 SVGEGT. The CDR3 sequence is CASSYPGGGREQYF. CDR3 DNA sequence: TGTGCCAGCAGTTACCCCGGAGGGGGGCGGGAGCAGTACTTC.

At least ten counts were recorded for this clonotype. This chain links TRBV24-1 with TRBJ2-1; 12 bases line up with TRBD1. The CDR3 loop spans 16 amino acids. The ends lost 3 bases at V and 7 bases at J; junction bases unmatched: 6. Germline values: CDR1 KGHDR, CDR2 SFDVKD. The CDR3, as DNA: TGTGCCACCAGTGATCCCGGGACAGGGGGCGGGAATGAGCAGTTCTTC. This codes for CATSDPGTGGGNEQFF.